This TCR beta chain is from a study of T cells in localized non-small cell lung cancer (dated by TCRdb to 2020 to 2022). In terms of the full investigation: T cell repertoires of 236 early-stage NSCLC patients were analyzed, with tumors being compared against uninvolved tumor-adjacent lungs. The cohort consisted of approximately 240 treatment-naive NSCLC patients whose localized lung tumors had been resected. Of the NSCLC patients, 120 to 150 were male and around 97 were female, and the mean age was around 70 years. General study outcomes and caveats: Because the study design was exploratory, TCR variables were selected using unadjusted p-values without false-discovery rate correction. Of the top 100 tumor clones, a median of roughly 56 were detected in paired uninvolved adjacent lung; under 35 were also among that lung's top 100. Longer overall survival was associated with higher blood T cell density, whereas shorter survival was associated with higher adjacent-lung clonality. Because multi-region tumor sequencing was not performed, intratumor heterogeneity could not be ruled out. The highest T cell clonality was observed in uninvolved tumor-adjacent lung, where clonality exceeded that of tumor, suggesting that antigenic responses were more focused in uninvolved tumor-adjacent lung.

The immunoSEQ Assay was used to sequence TCR beta CDR3 regions from DNA. Per the source publication's procedure: T cell density was computed as TCR beta template counts normalized to usable DNA estimated by amplifying housekeeping genes. Using the preseqR package, richness was estimated by extrapolating to 120,000 templates for tissue samples and 400,000 templates for PBMC samples. Clonality was taken to be one minus Pielou's evenness. Tissue-enriched TCRs were identified through differential abundance testing performed on productive amino-acid clonotypes, with a minimum total count of 5 and an alpha of 0.1. Repertoire overlap between compartments was quantified with the Jaccard Index and Morisita Overlap Index. GLIPH grouped TCR beta CDR3s together with public tetramer-defined viral CDR3s, and a viral motif had to include at least three viral sequences and show V-gene enrichment. This immuneACCESS table, as held by TCRdb, lists in-frame sequences with V and J called but not all clones. Of the missing ones, under half trace to an unresolved V gene in checked studies; the others have no known cause. That table is the source of V, J and clone size, and D and trimming were worked out from the DNA. The sample has some 11,000 clones on record, roughly half of them singletons. The ten largest clones add up to approximately 4.2% of the sample.

Concerning this clone: The clone's antigen remains unknown. Per-nucleotide qualities are absent, and no much larger clonotype sits a single base away.

This TCR derives from a woman aged 40 to 75 with stage II squamous cell lung carcinoma. The sample in question was lymph node tissue, obtained before any cancer treatment.

The nucleotides are TGTGCCTGGAGTGCCGGGACAGTGAACACTGAAGCTTTCTTT. This encodes CAWSAGTVNTEAFF. Recombination connected TRBV30 to TRBJ1-1; the junction holds 7 bases that match TRBD1. V is pruned by 1 base and J by 0 bases, leaving 2 bases of the junction without a gene match. The germline V gene (reference sequence) supplies CDR1 GTSNPN and CDR2 SVGIG. Including cysteine and phenylalanine, the CDR3 has 14 amino acids. Only the CDR3 region is kept as DNA, spanning 42 bases read in frame from base 1.